This T cell receptor (beta chain) was retrieved from a study of T cells in localized non-small cell lung cancer. Study observations and caveats: In the blood, greater T cell density corresponded to longer overall survival. Turning up in adjacent lung were a median around 60 of the top 100 tumor clones. Uninvolved adjacent lung had higher T cell clonality than tumor and all other tissues.

For this clone: Antigen unknown.

Germline V CDR1 and CDR2: LNHNV, YYDKDF (reference sequence). The ends were cut back, 0 bases at V and 4 bases at J, with 10 bases in the middle. This CDR3 has 14 amino acids. Using immunoSEQ multiplex PCR, the repertoire was profiled, and TCRdb retains in-frame clones only, with some absent. Of approximately 89,000 clones detected, roughly 75% appear once; the ten largest clones hold roughly 21%. This receptor was identified in a man between 40 and 69 years old with stage II squamous cell lung carcinoma. The sequences come from PBMCs, collected before any cancer treatment. This chain links TRBV15 with TRBJ2-7; D is unresolved. In DNA form, the CDR3 reads TGTGCCACCAGCAGAGATGGCACAGAATACGAGCAGTACTTC. Residues: CATSRDGTEYEQYF.